This TCR beta chain was obtained from a study of early T cells in non-severe SARS-CoV-2 infection listed by TCRdb under 2021. Regarding the research as a whole: Because TCR sequencing relied on bulk RNA taken from unsorted whole blood, pairing of alpha and beta chains was not possible. Overall results and qualifications from the work: Matching against VDJdb was skewed toward anti-spike CD8 responses, likely underestimated virus-specific expansions, and missed private and CD4 specificities.

CDR1 LGHDT and CDR2 YNNKEL were looked up in the germline V gene (reference sequence). V is clipped by 5 bases and J by 8 bases, and the sequence between their germline boundaries is 12 bases long. The CDR3 runs 12 amino acids, cysteine and phenylalanine included. Here the CDR3 DNA is all that survives: 36 bases in frame from base 1. This clonotype has just a few counts. Its antigen remains undetermined. No base qualities exist here, and no much larger clone lies one base off it. Libraries were constructed by 5' RACE. TCRdb lists the instrument as NextSeq 500. In the TCR library protocol, unique molecular identifiers were attached to individual cDNA molecules to correct for PCR bias and sequencing error. Both TCR alpha and beta chains were sequenced, and tight co-correlation was observed between alpha and beta sequence abundances in each sample. Per the original workflow: Decombinator V4 was used to annotate the V gene, J gene and CDR3 of the TCR sequences. TCRs were defined as expanded if a significant change between any two time points was detected under a Poisson model with p below 0.0001. TCR abundances were normalised to the total number of TCRs sequenced per sample and were expressed as counts per million. MAIT TCRs were defined by TRAV1-2 paired with TRAJ12, TRAJ20 or TRAJ33, and iNKT TCRs by TRAV10 paired with TRAJ18. VDJdb, accessed 1 November 2021, was searched for CMV, EBV and SARS-CoV-2 annotated TCRs, excluding TCRs annotated for multiple antigens. TCRdb ran its own pipeline on the public reads, namely fastp trimming at Q25 and MiXCR clone calling, and kept in-frame beta chains. Each entry merges the rows of one CDR3 protein and shows their most common DNA and genes. TCRdb's processing, not the authors' own work, is the source of the V and J calls. For this sample there are about 90,000 distinct CDR3 sequences; more than 10% appear just once. Clones ranked in the top ten supply 4% to 4.5% of the sample.

This was a case-control study nested in a cohort of healthcare workers in London, UK, who had nasopharyngeal swab PCR tests and blood samples taken every week. Healthcare workers were recruited between 23 and 31 March 2020, during the week of the UK lockdown, and were followed weekly for up to roughly 15 weeks. The rearranged chain carries TRBV3-1 and TRBJ1-2; the D region possibly corresponds to TRBD1 (5 bases align). This receptor was identified in an adult who was a healthcare worker with PCR-confirmed SARS-CoV-2 infection or an uninfected control (not recorded which). The material sequenced was whole blood, taken at baseline. The DNA sequence is given as TGTGCCAGCAGCGCTCAAGGGGAAGGCTACACCTTC. It codes for CASSAQGEGYTF. Full variable domain (CDR3 extended with the reference TRBV3-1 and TRBJ1-2 proteins): DTAVSQTPKYLVTQMGNDKSIKCEQNLGHDTMYWYKQDSKKFLKIMFSYNNKELIINETVPNRFSPKSPDKAHLNLHINSLELGDSAVYFCASSAQGEGYTFGSGTRLTVV.